These 10 T cell receptor beta chains share one sample of origin, sequenced in a study of shared clonotypes between healthy human individuals. Libraries were prepared by immunoSEQ multiplex PCR; TCRdb keeps only in-frame clonotypes and omits some of them. The sample lists about 2 million clones, approximately 94% seen once, with around 1.1% in the top ten. Terminally differentiated effector memory CD45RA+ cells were left out of the naive CD8 fraction, which was CD45RO-negative and positively selected for CCR7. Sequenced material: naive CD8+ T cells sorted from blood. These receptors were collected from a man between 18 and 29 years old in good health.

V and J are TRBV28 and TRBJ1-5; D uncertain. V lost 5 bases, J lost 2 bases, and 7 bases lay in between. CDR1 and CDR2 from the germline V gene are MDHEN and SYDVKM. The CDR3 sequence is 13 residues long. CDR3 amino acids: CASSGRGNQPQHF. In DNA form, the CDR3 reads TGTGCCAGCAGTGGGAGGGGCAATCAGCCCCAGCATTTT.

The V gene is TRBV6-6, the J gene TRBJ1-5, with 10 bases that match TRBD1. After removal of 5 bases from V and 6 bases from J, the junction contained 4 bases not matched to a gene. Per the germline V gene, CDR1 is MNHNY and CDR2 is SVGAGI (reference sequence). This CDR3 region has 14 residues. The CDR3 loop is CASSADRGAQPQHF. In DNA, the CDR3 is TGTGCCAGCAGTGCGGACAGGGGGGCTCAGCCCCAGCATTTT.

This clone occurred a few times. The V call is TRBV19, the J call TRBJ2-7; D might be TRBD1 (5 bases). The CDR3 is 14 residues long. The V gene's germline CDR1 is LNHDA and CDR2 SQIVND (reference sequence). V lost 5 bases and J lost 7, with 18 bases in between. The chain's CDR3 is CASSLGHPAEEQYF. CDR3 nucleotides: TGTGCCAGTAGTCTCGGACATCCGGCGGAGGAGCAGTACTTC.

The CDR3 region has the DNA TGTGCCAGCCTGGGAAGCTCCTACAATGAGCAGTTCTTC. This codes for CASLGSSYNEQFF. The chain uses TRBV2 and TRBJ2-1; D call uncertain. This CDR3 is 13 amino acids long. Trimming cost V 8 bases and J 0 bases, with 8 bases left between them. In germline, CDR1 is SNHLY, CDR2 FYNNEI.

V is TRBV19 and J is TRBJ2-7; weak D call: TRBD2 (5 bases). The CDR3 sequence is 13 residues long. V was cut by 5 bases and J by 6 bases, with 14 bases left in between. Germline CDR1 and CDR2: LNHDA and SQIVND (reference sequence). This CDR3 reads CASSAQNAGEQYF. The CDR3, as DNA: TGTGCCAGTAGTGCACAGAACGCGGGCGAGCAGTACTTC.

Concerning this clone itself: Other nucleotide sequences in the sample specify the same CDR3. The chain is built from TRBV27 and TRBJ2-1; D is unclear. Trimming left V 2 bases short and J 5 bases short, with 10 bases between. Germline V gene sequence: CDR1 MNHEY, CDR2 SMNVEV (reference sequence). The CDR3 loop spans 14 amino acids. The DNA of the CDR3 is TGTGCCAGCAGTTTACGTTCGCCCGACAATGAGCAGTTCTTC. It specifies CASSLRSPDNEQFF.

The J gene is TRBJ1-6, the V gene TRBV27; the D gene is possibly TRBD1 (6 bases). V was trimmed by 2 bases and J by 7 bases, leaving 15 bases between them. The germline CDR1 and CDR2 sequences are MNHEY and SMNVEV (reference sequence). CDR3 size: 16 residues. The CDR3 protein is CASSLISGAPNSPLHF. The CDR3 coding sequence is TGTGCCAGCAGTTTAATATCGGGGGCGCCGAATTCACCCCTCCACTTT.

The chain employs TRBV19 and TRBJ1-1; tentative D call: TRBD1 (5 bases). The ends were cut back, 3 bases at V and 4 bases at J, with 9 bases in the middle. The germline gives CDR1 LNHDA, CDR2 SQIVND (reference sequence). This CDR3 contains 13 residues. The CDR3 DNA reads TGTGCCAGTAGTATGACAGAGAGCACTGAAGCTTTCTTT. Amino acid sequence: CASSMTESTEAFF.

The V and J genes are TRBV10-2 and TRBJ2-5; possible D gene TRBD2, 6 bases. V lost 4 bases to trimming and J lost 3 bases, with 9 bases between them. The CDR3 consists of 13 residues. Germline lookup yields CDR1 WSHSY and CDR2 SAAADI. The CDR3 sequence: CASSGDFEETQYF. Written as DNA, the CDR3 is TGCGCCAGCAGTGGGGACTTTGAAGAGACCCAGTACTTC.

The J gene is TRBJ2-7, the V gene TRBV2; the D gene is possibly TRBD2 (6 bases). This CDR3 region has 12 residues. The V gene lost 5 bases and the J gene lost 2 bases, with 7 bases spanning the gap. In germline, CDR1 is SNHLY, CDR2 FYNNEI. The DNA for the CDR3 is TGTGCCAGCAGTTGGGAGGCCTACGAGCAGTACTTC. It translates to CASSWEAYEQYF. Drawing the rest from reference TRBV2 and TRBJ2-7, the complete variable domain is EPEVTQTPSHQVTQMGQEVILRCVPISNHLYFYWYRQILGQKVEFLVSFYNNEISEKSEIFDDQFSVERPDGSNFTLKIRSTKLEDSAMYFCASSWEAYEQYFGPGTRLTVT.